These 14 T cell receptor beta chains share one sample of origin, sequenced in a study of post-analysis software for immune sequencing data. Every TCR beta cDNA library bore unique molecular identifiers. TCRdb processed the PCR reads anew with MiXCR; each CDR3 protein has one entry. This sample yields roughly 650,000 distinct CDR3 sequences, of which 55% to 60% are seen a single time; 11% belongs to the top ten. These receptors are not linked to any known antigen. The study's findings and limits: Four or five TRBV segments (TRBV5-6, TRBV5-1 and TRBV20-1 among them) occurred more frequently in patients than in controls.

Sequencing was done on a sample of blood. The receptors come from a girl aged 2 to 10 with multiple sclerosis.

This clonotype has a handful of counts. This sequence joins TRBV6-2 or TRBV6-3 and TRBJ2-5; D uncertain. TRBJ2-1 explains the end of the DNA better; the J call may be wrong. This CDR3 has 12 amino acids. Germline assignment: CDR1 MNHEY and CDR2 SVGEGT. The CDR3 here is CASSFTLETQFF. The CDR3 DNA follows: TGTGCCAGCAGTTTTACGTTAGAGACCCAGTTCTTC.

The V call is TRBV7-9, the J call TRBJ2-7; a possible D gene is TRBD2 (6 bases). CDR1 and CDR2 (germline): SEHNR, FQNEAQ (reference sequence). This CDR3 contains 15 residues. Trimming stripped 0 bases from V and 4 bases from J, with 13 bases between. The CDR3 protein is CASSLATGVRYEQYF. The CDR3 DNA reads TGTGCCAGCAGCTTAGCCACGGGGGTAAGGTACGAGCAGTACTTC.

This clonotype was counted between two and nine times. The V and J genes are TRBV20-1 and TRBJ2-3; D might be TRBD2 (5 bases). The V gene's germline CDR1 is DFQATT and CDR2 SNEGSKA (reference sequence). CDR3 length: 13 residues. V lost 2 bases, J lost 2 bases, and 8 bases lay in between. Here the CDR3 reads CSARQRDTDTQYF. The CDR3 nucleotides are TGCAGTGCTAGACAACGGGACACAGATACGCAGTATTTT.

In this sample, this clonotype turned up a few times. This chain uses TRBV29-1 with TRBJ2-1; 9 bases match TRBD2. J gave up 6 bases and V 7 bases, and 7 bases lay outside the gene matches. Germline V gene data show CDR1 as SQVTM and CDR2 as ANQGSEA. The length of the CDR3 is 13 residues. The CDR3 is CSAGLANVNEQFF. The DNA of the CDR3 is TGCAGCGCCGGACTAGCGAACGTCAATGAGCAGTTCTTC.

In its sample, this clonotype was seen a few times. The rearrangement links TRBV12-3 or TRBV12-4 to TRBJ2-5; D assignment may be TRBD1 or TRBD2 (5 bases each). The end of the DNA is better explained by TRBJ2-7, so the J call may be wrong. The CDR3 totals 12 residues. Here the CDR3 reads CASSLGVNEQYF. The CDR3 coding sequence is TGTGCCAGCAGTTTGGGGGTAAACGAGCAGTACTTC.

This chain uses TRBV20-1 with TRBJ2-5; the D call may be TRBD1 or TRBD2 (8 bases each). Trimming shortened V by 3 bases and J by 3 bases, and 17 bases separated the two germline ends. This CDR3 has 15 amino acids. Germline values: CDR1 DFQATT, CDR2 SNEGSKA (reference sequence). The CDR3, as DNA: TGCAGTGCTAGCGGGGTAGCGGGACAGGAAGAGACCCAGTACTTC. This gives the protein CSASGVAGQEETQYF.

The genes are TRBV19 and TRBJ2-7, with a tentative D call TRBD2 (5 bases). The germline gives CDR1 LNHDA, CDR2 SQIVND (reference sequence). This CDR3 is 15 amino acids long. V gave up 4 bases and J gave up 0 bases, with 13 bases separating them. CDR3 sequence (DNA): TGTGCCAGTAGTAATTGGGAGAGGAGCTCCTACGAGCAGTACTTC. Translating gives CASSNWERSSYEQYF.

The genes are TRBV29-1 and TRBJ2-5; D is perhaps TRBD2 (6 bases). V was trimmed by 7 bases and J by 7 bases, leaving 13 bases between them. From germline, CDR1 is SQVTM and CDR2 ANQGSEA. This CDR3 has 11 amino acids. CDR3 in amino acids: CSGGDRWTQYF. For the CDR3, the DNA is TGCAGCGGGGGGGACCGCTGGACCCAGTACTTC.

The V gene is TRBV6-5, the J gene TRBJ2-6; D is possibly TRBD1 or TRBD2 (5 bases each). The CDR3 totals 15 residues. V lost 2 bases, J lost 0 bases, and 5 bases lay in between. Looked up from germline, CDR1 is MNHEY and CDR2 is SVGAGI. CDR3 sequence (DNA): TGTGCCAGCAGTTACGGGGGCTCTGGGGCCAACGTCCTGACTTTC. Translated: CASSYGGSGANVLTF.

This clonotype has just one count. This chain joins TRBV4-1 and TRBJ1-5; D remains unclear. CDR3 length: 12 residues. CDR1 is MGHRA, CDR2 YSYEKL, per germline. Trimming pared 3 bases from V and 3 bases from J, leaving 3 bases between. CDR3 protein: CASSHINQPQHF. CDR3 nucleotide sequence: TGCGCCAGCAGCCACATCAATCAGCCCCAGCATTTT.

The V gene is TRBV7-3, the J gene TRBJ1-2, with D unclear. V shed 1 base and J shed 3 bases, with 12 bases lying between them. The CDR3 spans 15 residues. Germline assignment: CDR1 SGHTA and CDR2 FQGTGA. The CDR3 nucleotides read TGTGCCAGCAGCTTAAAAGGCGACACCTACTATGGCTACACCTTC. Amino acid sequence: CASSLKGDTYYGYTF.

V usage is TRBV5-1 and J usage is TRBJ2-7, with D perhaps assigned TRBD1 or TRBD2 (6 bases each). The CDR3 sequence is 14 residues long. CDR1 is SGHRS and CDR2 is YFSETQ in the germline V gene. V was cut by 4 bases and J by 7 bases, with 18 bases left in between. The chain's CDR3 is CASSRGDGGREQYF. CDR3 coding DNA: TGCGCCAGCAGCAGGGGGGACGGAGGTCGGGAGCAGTACTTC.

This rearrangement joins TRBV30 to TRBJ1-2; no clear D gene. V gave up 0 bases and J gave up 8 bases, with 7 bases separating them. Germline values: CDR1 GTSNPN, CDR2 SVGIG (reference sequence). The CDR3 loop spans 11 amino acids. CDR3 region: CAWSVRGGYTF. CDR3 DNA: TGTGCCTGGAGTGTACGAGGGGGCTACACCTTC.

This clonotype was counted only a few times. This chain joins TRBV29-1 and TRBJ2-1; TRBD2 aligns across 9 bases. Germline V gene sequence: CDR1 SQVTM, CDR2 ANQGSEA. The CDR3 is 13 amino acids. The J segment lost 8 bases and the V segment lost 6 bases, leaving 8 bases of the junction unmatched. DNA of the CDR3: TGCAGCGTGCAGCGGGAGGCGAGCTATGAGCAGTTCTTC. This codes for CSVQREASYEQFF.